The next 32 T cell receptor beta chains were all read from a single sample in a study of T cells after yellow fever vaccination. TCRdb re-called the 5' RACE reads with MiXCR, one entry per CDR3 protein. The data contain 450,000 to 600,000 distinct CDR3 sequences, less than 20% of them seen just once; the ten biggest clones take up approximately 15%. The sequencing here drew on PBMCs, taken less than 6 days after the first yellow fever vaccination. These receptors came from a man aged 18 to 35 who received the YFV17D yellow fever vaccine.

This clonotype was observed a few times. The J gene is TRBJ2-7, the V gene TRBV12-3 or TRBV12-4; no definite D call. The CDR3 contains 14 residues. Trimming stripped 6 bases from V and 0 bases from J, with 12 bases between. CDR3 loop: CASRPRHNSYEQYF. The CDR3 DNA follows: TGTGCCAGCAGGCCGAGGCACAACTCCTACGAGCAGTACTTC.

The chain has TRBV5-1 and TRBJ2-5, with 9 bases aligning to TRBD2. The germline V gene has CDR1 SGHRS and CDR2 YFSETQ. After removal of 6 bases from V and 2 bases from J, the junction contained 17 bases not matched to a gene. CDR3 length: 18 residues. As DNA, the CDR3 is TGCGCCAGCAAAAGACCCCTCTCGGCGGGGGGGTTACAAGAGACCCAGTACTTC. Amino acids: CASKRPLSAGGLQETQYF.

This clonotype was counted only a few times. The CDR3 region is CASLPGQGARRYEQYF. DNA of the CDR3: TGTGCCAGCCTTCCGGGACAGGGGGCTAGACGCTACGAGCAGTACTTC. V usage is TRBV2 and J usage is TRBJ2-7, with 12 bases aligning to TRBD1. CDR3 size: 16 residues. Germline trimming cut 8 bases from V and 3 bases from J; bases unmatched to any gene: 11. Germline V gene lookup returns CDR1 SNHLY and CDR2 FYNNEI.

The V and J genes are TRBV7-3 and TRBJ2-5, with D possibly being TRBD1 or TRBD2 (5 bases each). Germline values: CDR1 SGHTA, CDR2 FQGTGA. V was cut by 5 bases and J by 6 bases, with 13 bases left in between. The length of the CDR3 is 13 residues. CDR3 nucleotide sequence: TGTGCCAGCAGCCTAGAGGGACGGAAGACCCAGTACTTC. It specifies CASSLEGRKTQYF.

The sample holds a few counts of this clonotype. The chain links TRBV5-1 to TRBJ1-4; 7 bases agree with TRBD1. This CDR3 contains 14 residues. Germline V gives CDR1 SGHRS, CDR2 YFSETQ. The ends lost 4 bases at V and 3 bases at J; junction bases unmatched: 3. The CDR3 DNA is TGCGCCAGCAGCAAGGGGGCCTCTAATGAAAAACTGTTTTTT. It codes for CASSKGASNEKLFF.

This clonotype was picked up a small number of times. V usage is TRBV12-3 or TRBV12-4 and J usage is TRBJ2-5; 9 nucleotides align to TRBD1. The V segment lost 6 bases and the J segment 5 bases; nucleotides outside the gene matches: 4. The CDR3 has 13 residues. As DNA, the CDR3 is TGTGCCAGCAGCTCAGGGACAGGGGAGACCCAGTACTTC. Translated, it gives CASSSGTGETQYF.

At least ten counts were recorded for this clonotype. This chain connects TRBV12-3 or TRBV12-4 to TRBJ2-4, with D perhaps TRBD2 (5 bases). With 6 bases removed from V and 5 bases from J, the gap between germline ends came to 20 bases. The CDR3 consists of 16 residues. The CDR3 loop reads CASSRLWGEDENIQYF. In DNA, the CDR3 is TGTGCCAGCAGCCGTCTCTGGGGAGAGGATGAAAACATTCAGTACTTC.

For the CDR3, the DNA is TGTGCCACAGGACAGGGTGTCGGGGAGCTGTTTTTT. This encodes CATGQGVGELFF. The chain combines TRBV6-6 with TRBJ2-2; 8 bases align to TRBD1. CDR1 and CDR2 from the germline V gene are MNHNY and SVGAGI (reference sequence). V dropped 10 bases and J dropped 7; count of bases not matched to a gene: 5. CDR3 length equals 12 residues.

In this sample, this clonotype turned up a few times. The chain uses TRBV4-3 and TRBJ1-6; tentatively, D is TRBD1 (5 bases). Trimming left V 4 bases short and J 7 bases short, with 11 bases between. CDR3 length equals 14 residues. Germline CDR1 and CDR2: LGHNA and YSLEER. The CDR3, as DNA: TGCGCCAGCAGCCGGGGACGGGAAAATTCACCCCTCCACTTT. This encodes CASSRGRENSPLHF.

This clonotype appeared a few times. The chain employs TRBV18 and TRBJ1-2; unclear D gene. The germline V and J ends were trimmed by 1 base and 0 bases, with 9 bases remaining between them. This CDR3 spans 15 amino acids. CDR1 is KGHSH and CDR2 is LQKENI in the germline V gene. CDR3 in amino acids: CASSPQLGTNYGYTF. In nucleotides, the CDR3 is TGTGCCAGCTCACCACAGTTGGGGACTAACTATGGCTACACCTTC.

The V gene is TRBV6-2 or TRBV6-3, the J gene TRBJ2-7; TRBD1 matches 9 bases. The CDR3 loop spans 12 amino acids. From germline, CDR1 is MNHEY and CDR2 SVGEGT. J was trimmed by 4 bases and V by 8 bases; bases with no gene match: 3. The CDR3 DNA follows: TGTGCCAGCGGACAGGGGCGATACGAGCAGTACGTC. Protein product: CASGQGRYEQYV.

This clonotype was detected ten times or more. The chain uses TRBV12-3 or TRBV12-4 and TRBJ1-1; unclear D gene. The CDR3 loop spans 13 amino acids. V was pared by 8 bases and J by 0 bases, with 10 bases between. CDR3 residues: CASQGRLNTEAFF. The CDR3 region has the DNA TGTGCCAGCCAAGGACGCCTGAACACTGAAGCTTTCTTT.

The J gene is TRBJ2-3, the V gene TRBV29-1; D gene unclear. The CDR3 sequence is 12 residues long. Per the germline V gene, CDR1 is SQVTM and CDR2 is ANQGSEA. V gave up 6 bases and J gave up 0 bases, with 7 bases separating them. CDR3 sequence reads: CSVGISTDTQYF. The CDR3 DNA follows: TGCAGCGTGGGAATAAGCACAGATACGCAGTATTTT.

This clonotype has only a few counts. The CDR3 region is CASSFQYYNSPLHF. CDR3 nucleotides: TGTGCCAGCAGTTTTCAGTACTATAATTCACCCCTCCACTTT. The chain joins TRBV28 to TRBJ1-6, with D unresolved. Looked up from germline, CDR1 is MDHEN and CDR2 is SYDVKM. The CDR3 consists of 14 residues. V was cut by 3 bases and J by 3 bases, with 6 bases left in between.

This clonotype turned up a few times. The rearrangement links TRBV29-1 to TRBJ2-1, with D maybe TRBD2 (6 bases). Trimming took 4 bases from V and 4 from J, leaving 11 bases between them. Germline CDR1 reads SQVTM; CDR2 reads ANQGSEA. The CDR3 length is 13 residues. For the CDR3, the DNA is TGCAGCGTTGGGGTAGCGGTGTACAATGAGCAGTTCTTC. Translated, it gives CSVGVAVYNEQFF.

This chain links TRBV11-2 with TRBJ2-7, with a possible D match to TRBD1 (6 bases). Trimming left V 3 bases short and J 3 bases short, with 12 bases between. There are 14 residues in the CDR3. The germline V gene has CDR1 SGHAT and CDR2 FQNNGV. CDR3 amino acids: CASSLDGQYYEQYV. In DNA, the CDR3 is TGTGCCAGCAGCTTGGATGGACAGTACTACGAGCAGTACGTC.

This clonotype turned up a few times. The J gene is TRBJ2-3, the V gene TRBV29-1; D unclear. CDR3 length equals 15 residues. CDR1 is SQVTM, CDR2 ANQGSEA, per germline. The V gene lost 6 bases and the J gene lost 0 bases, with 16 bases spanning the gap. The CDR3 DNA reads TGCAGCGTGGCGATTGACACGCTAAGCACAGATACGCAGTATTTT. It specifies CSVAIDTLSTDTQYF.

The chain's CDR3 is CASSQGDGQETQYF. DNA of the CDR3: TGCGCCAGCTCGCAGGGGGACGGCCAAGAGACCCAGTACTTC. The V and J genes are TRBV5-1 and TRBJ2-5; 7 bases are shared with TRBD1. Trimming cost V 7 bases and J 1 base; bases outside gene matches: 7. Germline CDR1 is SGHRS and CDR2 is YFSETQ. The CDR3 totals 14 residues. The full variable domain, with the rest looked up from reference TRBV5-1 and TRBJ2-5, is KAGVTQTPRYLIKTRGQQVTLSCSPISGHRSVSWYQQTPGQGLQFLFEYFSETQRNKGNFPGRFSGRQFSNSRSEMNVSTLELGDSALYLCASSQGDGQETQYFGPGTRLLVL.

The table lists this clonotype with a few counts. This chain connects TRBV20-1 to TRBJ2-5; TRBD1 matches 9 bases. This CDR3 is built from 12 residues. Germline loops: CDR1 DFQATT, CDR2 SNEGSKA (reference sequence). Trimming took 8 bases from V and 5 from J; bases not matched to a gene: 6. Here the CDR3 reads CSTQGAGETQYF. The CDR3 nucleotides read TGCAGTACACAGGGGGCCGGGGAGACCCAGTACTTC.

CDR3 in amino acids: CASSKGLAGQETQYF. The CDR3 DNA reads as TGTGCCAGCAGCAAGGGACTAGCGGGGCAAGAGACCCAGTACTTC. V usage is TRBV6-1 and J usage is TRBJ2-5, with 13 positions matching TRBD2. Germline V CDR1 and CDR2: MNHNS, SASEGT. This CDR3 has 15 amino acids. The V and J ends lost 6 bases and 2 bases, in that order; junction bases with no gene match: 3.

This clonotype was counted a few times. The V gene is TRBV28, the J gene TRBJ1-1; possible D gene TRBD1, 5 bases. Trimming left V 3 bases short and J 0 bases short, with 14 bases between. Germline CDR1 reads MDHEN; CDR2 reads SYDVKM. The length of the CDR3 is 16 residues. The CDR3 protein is CASSFTGIVVNTEAFF. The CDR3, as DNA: TGTGCCAGCAGTTTTACAGGTATCGTGGTGAACACTGAAGCTTTCTTT. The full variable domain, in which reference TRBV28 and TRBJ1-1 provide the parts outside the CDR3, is DVKVTQSSRYLVKRTGEKVFLECVQDMDHENMFWYRQDPGLGLRLIYFSYDVKMKEKGDIPEGYSVSREKKERFSLILESASTNQTSMYLCASSFTGIVVNTEAFFGQGTRLTVV.

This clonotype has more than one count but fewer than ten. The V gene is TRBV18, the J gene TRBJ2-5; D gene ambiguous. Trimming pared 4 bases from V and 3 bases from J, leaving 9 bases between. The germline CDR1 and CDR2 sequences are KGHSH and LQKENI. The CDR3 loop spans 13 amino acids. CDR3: CASSRATEETQYF. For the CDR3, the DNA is TGTGCCAGCTCACGAGCGACGGAAGAGACCCAGTACTTC.

The DNA for the CDR3 is TGTGCCAGCAGCTCCGGGATCACTAACACCGGGGAGCTGTTTTTT. Its translation is CASSSGITNTGELFF. The chain is built from TRBV7-9 and TRBJ2-2; possibly TRBD2 for D (5 bases). V lost 4 bases and J lost 2, with 11 bases in between. The CDR3 runs to 15 residues. Germline lookup yields CDR1 SEHNR and CDR2 FQNEAQ (reference sequence).

CDR3 residues: CASSIIAGGVGELFF. CDR3 nucleotide sequence: TGTGCCAGCAGCATAATCGCAGGGGGTGTCGGGGAGCTGTTTTTT. V is TRBV6-1 and J is TRBJ2-2; 7 nucleotides agree with TRBD1. CDR1 MNHNS and CDR2 SASEGT come from the germline V gene. CDR3 size: 15 residues. V lost 6 bases to trimming and J lost 7 bases; unmatched junction nucleotides: 11.

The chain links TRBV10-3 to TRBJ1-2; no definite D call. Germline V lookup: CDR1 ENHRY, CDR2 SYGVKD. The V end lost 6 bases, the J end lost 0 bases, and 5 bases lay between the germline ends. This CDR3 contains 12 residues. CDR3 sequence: CAIRDSNYGYTF. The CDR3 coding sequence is TGTGCCATCAGGGACTCTAACTATGGCTACACCTTC.

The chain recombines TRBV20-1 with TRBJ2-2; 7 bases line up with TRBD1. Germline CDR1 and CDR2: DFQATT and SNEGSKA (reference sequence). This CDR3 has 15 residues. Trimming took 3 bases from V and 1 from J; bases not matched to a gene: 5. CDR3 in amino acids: CSARGDRVNTGELFF. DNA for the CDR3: TGCAGTGCTAGGGGAGACAGGGTGAACACCGGGGAGCTGTTTTTT.

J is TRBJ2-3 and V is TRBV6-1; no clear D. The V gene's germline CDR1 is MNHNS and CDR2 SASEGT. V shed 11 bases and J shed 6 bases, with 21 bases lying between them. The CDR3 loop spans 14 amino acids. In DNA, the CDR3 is TGTGCCTTAGCAGTGAGTAGGTTCGGCGATACGCAGTATTTT. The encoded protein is CALAVSRFGDTQYF.

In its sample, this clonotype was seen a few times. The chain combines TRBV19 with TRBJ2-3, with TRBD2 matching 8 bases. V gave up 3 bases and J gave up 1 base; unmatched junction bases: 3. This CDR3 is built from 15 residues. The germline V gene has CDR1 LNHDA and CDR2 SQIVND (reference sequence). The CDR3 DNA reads TGTGCCAGTAGTATCGGGGGGGCTGGCACAGATACGCAGTATTTT. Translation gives CASSIGGAGTDTQYF. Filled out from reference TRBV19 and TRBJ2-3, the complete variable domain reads DGGITQSPKYLFRKEGQNVTLSCEQNLNHDAMYWYRQDPGQGLRLIYYSQIVNDFQKGDIAEGYSVSREKKESFPLTVTSAQKNPTAFYLCASSIGGAGTDTQYFGPGTRLTVL.

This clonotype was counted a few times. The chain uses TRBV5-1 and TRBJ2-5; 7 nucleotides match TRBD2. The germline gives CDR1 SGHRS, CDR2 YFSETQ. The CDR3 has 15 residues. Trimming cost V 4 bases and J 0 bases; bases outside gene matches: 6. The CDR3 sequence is CASSRSGLYQETQYF. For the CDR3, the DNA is TGCGCCAGCAGCCGTAGCGGGTTGTACCAAGAGACCCAGTACTTC. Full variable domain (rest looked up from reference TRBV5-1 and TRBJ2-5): KAGVTQTPRYLIKTRGQQVTLSCSPISGHRSVSWYQQTPGQGLQFLFEYFSETQRNKGNFPGRFSGRQFSNSRSEMNVSTLELGDSALYLCASSRSGLYQETQYFGPGTRLLVL.

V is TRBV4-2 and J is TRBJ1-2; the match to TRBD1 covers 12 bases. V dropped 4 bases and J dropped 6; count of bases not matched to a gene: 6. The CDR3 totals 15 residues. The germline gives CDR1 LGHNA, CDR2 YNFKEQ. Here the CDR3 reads CASSPGDRGQDGYTF. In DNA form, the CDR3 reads TGTGCCAGCAGCCCGGGGGACAGGGGGCAAGATGGCTACACCTTC.

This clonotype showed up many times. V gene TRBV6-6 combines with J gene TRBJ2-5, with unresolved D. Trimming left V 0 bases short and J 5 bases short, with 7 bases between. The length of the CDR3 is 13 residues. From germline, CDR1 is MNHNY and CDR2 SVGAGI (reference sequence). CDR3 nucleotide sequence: TGTGCCAGCAGTTACTCCCGAAGGGAGACCCAGTACTTC. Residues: CASSYSRRETQYF.

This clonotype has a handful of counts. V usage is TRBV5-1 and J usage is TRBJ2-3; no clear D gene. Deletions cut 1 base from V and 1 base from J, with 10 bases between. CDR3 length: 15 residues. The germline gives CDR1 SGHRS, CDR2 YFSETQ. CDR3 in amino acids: CASSLTRTGTDTQYF. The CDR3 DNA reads TGCGCCAGCAGCTTGACCCGGACCGGCACAGATACGCAGTATTTT. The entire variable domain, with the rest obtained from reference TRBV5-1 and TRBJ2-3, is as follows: KAGVTQTPRYLIKTRGQQVTLSCSPISGHRSVSWYQQTPGQGLQFLFEYFSETQRNKGNFPGRFSGRQFSNSRSEMNVSTLELGDSALYLCASSLTRTGTDTQYFGPGTRLTVL.